A selection of T cell receptor beta chains follows, all from one sample in a study of Ad26.COV2.S vaccination and SARS-CoV-2 variants. This table comes from immunoSEQ multiplex PCR, and its TCRdb copy is limited to in-frame clones, with some not included. The sample carries fewer than 800,000 clones, roughly 90% recorded once. The starting material was peripheral blood, obtained in a trial of Ad26.COV2.S vaccine versus placebo. The origin of the receptors is a person aged 18-65 years who received the Ad26.COV2.S COVID-19 vaccine or a placebo. CDR3s include the opening cysteine and the closing phenylalanine or tryptophan. Fields, in order: CDR3 DNA, CDR3 protein, J gene, D gene, V gene, clone size. A D gene is named only where the DNA matches it firmly. The size of a clone is reported for some rows only, either as once, few or many, or as a class for expanded clones.

DNA: TGTGCCAGCAGCCTGACTAGCGGGGCCGGCGGGGGTCAAGAGACCCAGTACTTC
CDR3: CASSLTSGAGGGQETQYF
J: TRBJ2-5
D: TRBD2
V: TRBV4-2
size: .

DNA: TGTGCCAGCAGCCAAGATAGAGGGGACAATGAGCAGTTCTTC
CDR3: CASSQDRGDNEQFF
J: TRBJ2-1
D: .
V: TRBV4-2
size: .

DNA: TGTGCCAGCAGCCAAGAAGTGACCCAGTACTTC
CDR3: CASSQEVTQYF
J: TRBJ2-5
D: .
V: TRBV3-1/TRBV3-2
size: .

DNA: TGCGCCAGCAAACAGGGGGCGCGGTCCTATAATTCACCCCTCCACTTT
CDR3: CASKQGARSYNSPLHF
J: TRBJ1-6
D: TRBD1
V: TRBV5-1
size: .

DNA: TGTGCCACCAGTGCCCAGGGTGACTATGGCTACACCTTC
CDR3: CATSAQGDYGYTF
J: TRBJ1-2
D: .
V: TRBV24-1
size: few

DNA: TGCGCCAGCAGCCAGGATACGAGGGATACGCAGTATTTT
CDR3: CASSQDTRDTQYF
J: TRBJ2-3
D: .
V: TRBV4-3
size: .

DNA: TGTGCCAGCAGCTTCGCACAGGGTCAGGGCAATCAGCCCCAGCATTTT
CDR3: CASSFAQGQGNQPQHF
J: TRBJ1-5
D: .
V: TRBV5-5
size: .

DNA: TGTGCCAGCAGTTTATGGGGCGGGGGCCTCGGGACCGAGCAGTTCTTC
CDR3: CASSLWGGGLGTEQFF
J: TRBJ2-1
D: .
V: TRBV27
size: .

DNA: TGTGCCAGCAGCCCGGGGTGGAGCGCGAACACCGGGGAGCTGTTTTTT
CDR3: CASSPGWSANTGELFF
J: TRBJ2-2
D: .
V: TRBV3-1/TRBV3-2
size: .

DNA: TGTGCCAGCAGCTCTGGTACCTTAGACACCTCCTCTGGAAACACCATATATTTT
CDR3: CASSSGTLDTSSGNTIYF
J: TRBJ1-3
D: .
V: TRBV7-2
size: .

DNA: TGTGCCAGCTCACCTCTGATGACAGGGATAGTTGAAAAACTGTTTTTT
CDR3: CASSPLMTGIVEKLFF
J: TRBJ1-4
D: TRBD1
V: TRBV18
size: once

DNA: TGTGCCAGCTCACCGAATCAGGGGCGAGGTGAGACCCAGTACTTC
CDR3: CASSPNQGRGETQYF
J: TRBJ2-5
D: .
V: TRBV18
size: .

DNA: TGTGCCAGCAGCCAATATGGACAAAACAATCAGCCCCAGCATTTT
CDR3: CASSQYGQNNQPQHF
J: TRBJ1-5
D: .
V: TRBV4-2
size: .

DNA: TGTGCCAGCAGCCCGAGCTGGGCAACTAACTATGGCTACACCTTC
CDR3: CASSPSWATNYGYTF
J: TRBJ1-2
D: .
V: TRBV5-5
size: .

DNA: TGTGCCAGCAGCTTAGAGGGGAGTACGAACACTGAAGCTTTCTTT
CDR3: CASSLEGSTNTEAFF
J: TRBJ1-1
D: .
V: TRBV11-3
size: .

DNA: TGTGCCAGTAGTATAGGTCTTACTAGCACAGATACGCAGTATTTT
CDR3: CASSIGLTSTDTQYF
J: TRBJ2-3
D: .
V: TRBV19
size: .

DNA: TGTGCCAGCAGTGTCCGGGGAGGCACTGAAGCTTTCTTT
CDR3: CASSVRGGTEAFF
J: TRBJ1-1
D: .
V: TRBV6-2/TRBV6-3
size: .

DNA: TGCGCCAGCAGCAGGGGACAGAACTCCTACAATGAGCAGTTCTTC
CDR3: CASSRGQNSYNEQFF
J: TRBJ2-1
D: TRBD1
V: TRBV5-1
size: .

DNA: TGTGCCAGCAGCTTAGGCCGCACGAACTATGGCTACACCTTC
CDR3: CASSLGRTNYGYTF
J: TRBJ1-2
D: .
V: TRBV7-9
size: .

DNA: TGTGCCAGCAGCCTACAGGGTCTCCTCACAGATACGCAGTATTTT
CDR3: CASSLQGLLTDTQYF
J: TRBJ2-3
D: .
V: TRBV7-9
size: .

DNA: TGTGCCAGCAAAAGGGCGGTGAACACTGAAGCTTTCTTT
CDR3: CASKRAVNTEAFF
J: TRBJ1-1
D: .
V: TRBV6-5
size: .

DNA: TGTGCCAGCGGACCCCTGAACTATGGCTACACCTTC
CDR3: CASGPLNYGYTF
J: TRBJ1-2
D: .
V: TRBV6-5
size: few

DNA: TGCGCCAGCAGCTTGGGCGTGGGACTAGCGCACGAGCAGTACTTC
CDR3: CASSLGVGLAHEQYF
J: TRBJ2-7
D: TRBD2
V: TRBV5-1
size: .

DNA: TGTGCCAGCAGCGCCGGCGGCGGGGTGGGGGAAAAACTGTTTTTT
CDR3: CASSAGGGVGEKLFF
J: TRBJ1-4
D: .
V: TRBV9
size: once

DNA: TGTGCCAGTATCGAGAGGTTGAACACTGAAGCTTTCTTT
CDR3: CASIERLNTEAFF
J: TRBJ1-1
D: .
V: TRBV19
size: .

DNA: TGTGCCACCTCGAGGGGGGACTTCGGCACAGATACGCAGTATTTT
CDR3: CATSRGDFGTDTQYF
J: TRBJ2-3
D: .
V: TRBV2
size: .

DNA: TGTGCCAGCACCGGACAGGGCGGGGGTCAGCCCCAGCATTTT
CDR3: CASTGQGGGQPQHF
J: TRBJ1-5
D: TRBD1
V: TRBV7-2
size: .

DNA: TGTGCCAGCAGTTACAGGGGATCGAGTGGTCAGCCCCAGCATTTT
CDR3: CASSYRGSSGQPQHF
J: TRBJ1-5
D: .
V: TRBV6-2/TRBV6-3
size: .

DNA: TGTGCTAGTGGTTTGGGTACAGGGGTCTCCACCTTC
CDR3: CASGLGTGVSTF
J: TRBJ1-2
D: TRBD1
V: TRBV12-5
size: .

DNA: TGTGCCAGTAGCCTACTTGGGACCACTGAAGCTTTCTTT
CDR3: CASSLLGTTEAFF
J: TRBJ1-1
D: .
V: TRBV19
size: .

DNA: TGTGCCAGCAGCCGGGACACTGAAGCTTTCTTT
CDR3: CASSRDTEAFF
J: TRBJ1-1
D: .
V: TRBV5-6
size: .

DNA: TGTGCCAGCAGCTTACGACAGGGGATCTCCTACGAGCAGTACTTC
CDR3: CASSLRQGISYEQYF
J: TRBJ2-7
D: TRBD1
V: TRBV7-6
size: .

DNA: TGTGCCTGGAACGGACAGGGTTTCTCACCCCTCCACTTT
CDR3: CAWNGQGFSPLHF
J: TRBJ1-6
D: TRBD1
V: TRBV30
size: .

DNA: TGTGCCAGCAGTCTCCGAGGATTCTATGGGACCCAGTACTTC
CDR3: CASSLRGFYGTQYF
J: TRBJ2-5
D: .
V: TRBV6-6
size: .

DNA: TGTGCCAGCAGCTTAGATATGGGGGGCCGTGGAAACACCATATATTTT
CDR3: CASSLDMGGRGNTIYF
J: TRBJ1-3
D: .
V: TRBV7-8
size: .

DNA: TGTGCCAGCATCGGTCCCGACTCATATGGCTACACCTTC
CDR3: CASIGPDSYGYTF
J: TRBJ1-2
D: .
V: TRBV3-1/TRBV3-2
size: .

DNA: TGTGCCAGCAGCTTGGAAGCGGGAACGGTCGGCAATGAGCAGTTCTTC
CDR3: CASSLEAGTVGNEQFF
J: TRBJ2-1
D: TRBD2
V: TRBV5-6
size: .

DNA: TGTGCCAGCTCATCCCAGGGTCCCTCCACCTTTTATGGCTACACCTTC
CDR3: CASSSQGPSTFYGYTF
J: TRBJ1-2
D: .
V: TRBV18
size: .

DNA: TGTGCCAGCTCACCCGGGAACGAAAGGTCCGAGCAGTACTTC
CDR3: CASSPGNERSEQYF
J: TRBJ2-7
D: .
V: TRBV18
size: .

DNA: TGTGCCAGTAGTGTACAGGGTGCAACTAATGAAAAACTGTTTTTT
CDR3: CASSVQGATNEKLFF
J: TRBJ1-4
D: .
V: TRBV19
size: once

DNA: TGTGCCAGCAGCGTAGACCCGGGGAAGACCCAGTACTTC
CDR3: CASSVDPGKTQYF
J: TRBJ2-5
D: .
V: TRBV9
size: .

DNA: TGTGCCAGCAGCTCCGGGGACTATGGCTACACCTTC
CDR3: CASSSGDYGYTF
J: TRBJ1-2
D: .
V: TRBV5-6
size: .

DNA: TGTGCCAGCAGCTTGGCCGACAGGGAGAACACTGAAGCTTTCTTT
CDR3: CASSLADRENTEAFF
J: TRBJ1-1
D: TRBD1
V: TRBV5-5
size: .

DNA: TGTGCCAGTAGTGCCCACCCCGGGACAGTTTACGAGCAGTACTTC
CDR3: CASSAHPGTVYEQYF
J: TRBJ2-7
D: TRBD1
V: TRBV19
size: .

DNA: TGTGCCAGTTCCGTGTGGGAAGGCATCATAGCCAAAAACATTCAGTACTTC
CDR3: CASSVWEGIIAKNIQYF
J: TRBJ2-4
D: .
V: TRBV19
size: .

DNA: TGTGCCACCAGCAGAGAAGTCAGGTGGGAGATGACAGATACGCAGTATTTT
CDR3: CATSREVRWEMTDTQYF
J: TRBJ2-3
D: .
V: TRBV15
size: .

DNA: TGTGCCAGCTCACCACCTTCGACGGTGAACACTGAAGCTTTCTTT
CDR3: CASSPPSTVNTEAFF
J: TRBJ1-1
D: .
V: TRBV18
size: .

DNA: TGTGCCATCAGTGAGTTGCCGGGGCTAGCCAAAAACATTCAGTACTTC
CDR3: CAISELPGLAKNIQYF
J: TRBJ2-4
D: .
V: TRBV10-3
size: .

DNA: TGCAGCGTTGAACGTAGCGGGAGCTCCTACAATGAGCAGTTCTTC
CDR3: CSVERSGSSYNEQFF
J: TRBJ2-1
D: TRBD2
V: TRBV29-1
size: .

DNA: TGTGCCAGCGGACGGGACGGTACCGGGGAGCTGTTTTTT
CDR3: CASGRDGTGELFF
J: TRBJ2-2
D: .
V: TRBV6-5
size: .

DNA: TGTGCCAGCAGCTTGGACAGGGCGGGCGAGCAGTACTTC
CDR3: CASSLDRAGEQYF
J: TRBJ2-7
D: TRBD1
V: TRBV6-6
size: .